Listed here are 9 T cell receptor beta chains from one sample, sequenced in a study of blood T cells in healthy people across ages. Combining a sample-barcoded 5' primer with a J-beta primer mix, a second PCR ran for 7 to 11 cycles. One entry per CDR3 protein results from TCRdb running MiXCR on the 5' RACE reads. The sample includes 700,000 to 900,000 distinct CDR3 sequences, roughly 24% of them seen just once. The sample was also linked to a second study, of T cells of mothers and their children.

Input material: blood. These receptors were obtained from a boy younger than 18 in good health.

This chain joins TRBV6-2 or TRBV6-3 and TRBJ2-5; 7 nucleotides align to TRBD2. Germline-derived CDR1 and CDR2 are MNHEY and SVGEGT. With V trimmed by 6 bases and J by 3 bases, 7 bases remained unmatched. The CDR3 contains 14 residues. The CDR3 sequence: CASRWQGLKETQYF. The CDR3 nucleotides read TGTGCCAGCAGGTGGCAGGGACTAAAAGAGACCCAGTACTTC.

This clonotype was seen at least ten times. J is TRBJ2-1 and V is TRBV5-5, with 10 positions matching TRBD1. The trim removed 5 bases at V and 4 bases at J, leaving 3 bases unmatched. The CDR3 is made up of 14 amino acids. Germline loops: CDR1 SGHKS, CDR2 YYEKEE (reference sequence). CDR3 in amino acids: CASRDRGPYNEQFF. CDR3 sequence (DNA): TGTGCCAGCAGAGACAGGGGGCCTTACAATGAGCAGTTCTTC.

The J gene is TRBJ2-2, the V gene TRBV30; the D gene is possibly TRBD2 (5 bases). Germline-derived CDR1 and CDR2 are GTSNPN and SVGIG (reference sequence). V lost 4 bases and J lost 4, with 16 bases in between. The CDR3 is made up of 15 amino acids. CDR3 loop: CAWNAGQVSTGELFF. The CDR3 region has the DNA TGTGCCTGGAATGCGGGCCAGGTTTCCACCGGGGAGCTGTTTTTT.

This clonotype was picked up a small number of times. V and J are TRBV20-1 and TRBJ1-2; tentative D call: TRBD1 (6 bases). CDR1 and CDR2 from the germline V gene are DFQATT and SNEGSKA (reference sequence). The V gene lost 1 base and the J gene lost 8 bases, with 17 bases spanning the gap. The CDR3 is 14 residues long. Here the CDR3 DNA reads TGCAGTGCTAGAGGAGGGGGGGGCTTCAGGGGCTACACCTTC. It encodes CSARGGGGFRGYTF.

This chain uses TRBV6-4 with TRBJ1-2; possibly TRBD1 for D (5 bases). Trimming cost V 4 bases and J 7 bases, with 10 bases left between them. The germline V gene encodes CDR1 MRHNA and CDR2 SNTAGT. The CDR3 runs to 12 residues. The chain's CDR3 is CASSGVGTGYTF. The DNA of the CDR3 is TGTGCCAGCAGTGGTGTAGGGACTGGCTACACCTTC.

This clonotype was found a few times. This chain connects TRBV5-1 to TRBJ2-1; no clear D gene. V was pared by 0 bases and J by 0 bases, with 10 bases between. CDR1 SGHRS and CDR2 YFSETQ come from the germline V gene. This CDR3 has 16 residues. This CDR3 is CASSLDTSSSYNEQFF. As DNA, the CDR3 is TGCGCCAGCAGCTTGGACACGTCGAGCTCCTACAATGAGCAGTTCTTC.

This clonotype was found once. J is TRBJ2-1 and V is TRBV5-1; 10 positions match TRBD2. J gave up 5 bases and V 4 bases, and 6 bases lay outside the gene matches. The CDR3 totals 15 residues. Germline V gives CDR1 SGHRS, CDR2 YFSETQ. CDR3 loop: CASSEGTSVNNEQFF. In nucleotides, the CDR3 is TGCGCCAGCAGCGAAGGGACTAGCGTTAACAATGAGCAGTTCTTC.

This rearrangement joins TRBV6-7 to TRBJ2-3; no reliable D call. TRBV6-7 is an ORF; its function is uncertain. This CDR3 region has 14 residues. Trimming took off 0 bases at V and 9 bases at J, with 13 bases between the two ends. The CDR3, as DNA: TGTGCCAGCAGTTACTCAGCAGTTATTAAGACGCAGTATTTT. This gives the protein CASSYSAVIKTQYF.

The chain employs TRBV7-2 and TRBJ2-2, with D possibly matching TRBD2 (6 bases). The CDR3 is made up of 16 amino acids. Germline CDR1 is SGHTA and CDR2 is FQGNSA. V gave up 5 bases and J gave up 3 bases, with 16 bases separating them. The CDR3 loop reads CASSDRRLGDTGELFF. The CDR3 DNA follows: TGTGCCAGCAGCGATAGGCGACTAGGTGACACCGGGGAGCTGTTTTTT. The complete variable domain, with remaining parts taken from reference TRBV7-2 and TRBJ2-2, reads GAGVSQSPSNKVTEKGKDVELRCDPISGHTALYWYRQSLGQGLEFLIYFQGNSAPDKSGLPSDRFSAERTGGSVSTLTIQRTQQEDSAVYLCASSDRRLGDTGELFFGEGSRLTVL.